This TCR beta chain derives from a study of T cells in Graves' hyperthyroidism and ophthalmopathy (dated by TCRdb to the late 2010s). Broadly, across the study: Peripheral blood samples were taken at initial diagnosis, before any treatment was given. A discovery cohort of about a hundred patients, 43 with Graves' ophthalmopathy and approximately 60 with stable Graves' hyperthyroidism, was used to find distinguishing TCR V-J signatures. Prospective prediction of ophthalmopathy was tested in an independent validation cohort of approximately 19 hyperthyroidism patients and 17 patients who later progressed to ophthalmopathy. For training and testing, the 100 or so patients in the discovery cohort were randomly divided in a 7:3 ratio. The study also compared thyroid tissue and blood T-cell repertoires from a handful of Graves' hyperthyroidism patients. After sampling, hyperthyroidism patients received methimazole starting at 30 mg daily, and ophthalmopathy patients received high-dose intravenous methylprednisolone. The paper reports TCR Vbeta CDR3 sequencing of approximately 140 peripheral blood samples: some 41 ophthalmopathy, fewer than 80 hyperthyroidism and 17 progressor patients.

Broader findings and caveats from the paper: Sample size was not statistically predetermined, and blinding of investigators to group allocation was not performed. Most expanded thyroid clonotypes (frequency above 0.001) were also detected in blood, a finding suggesting that blood repertoires may reflect thyroid immune responses. In cross-validation, a model built on a 13 V-J signature told ophthalmopathy apart from stable hyperthyroidism with over 85% sensitivity and approximately 81% specificity, and in testing the same model reached 80%/75%. In validation, progression to ophthalmopathy was predicted by the model with 70% to 71% sensitivity and 72% to 85% specificity, a median of approximately 7.1 months before onset.

This clonotype was detected many times. The clone's antigen remains unknown. The record has no base qualities; no much larger clone is one base away. TCR beta CDR3 regions were amplified from RNA transcripts. A first-round RT-PCR of the TCR CDR3 used the HTBI primer set with the Qiagen OneStep RT-PCR kit. The libraries were constructed in a second round of multiplex PCR and then size-selected and purified. The libraries were sequenced on an Illumina HiSeq2000 using paired-end 100 bp reads. The published analysis was carried out like this. Raw data were processed with SOAPnuke, discarding reads with adapters, uncalled bases, mean Phred below 15, or no exact constant-primer or identifier match. High-quality paired reads were merged with COPE v1.2.5, and unique nucleotide sequences were defined as clonotypes. MiTCR v1.1 was used to align the clonotypes against IMGT TRBV, TRBD and TRBJ reference segments. Only V-J combinations with frequency above 0.0001, covering 98% to 99.2% of repertoires, were analysed. A TCS score was defined as the ratio between F50 (clonal expansion) and ExV (chaos), using BLOSUM62-based TCRdist between CDR3 peptides within each V-J. Welch's t-statistics and random forest reduced some 510 V-J features to 10 to 15, which were used in a naive Bayes classifier (R e1071). The Morisita-Horn index was used to measure how similar the thyroid and blood repertoires were. In-frame beta chains were kept once TCRdb had trimmed the public reads at Q25 with fastp and called clones with MiXCR. Records with the same CDR3 protein are collapsed into one entry carrying the most frequent genes and DNA. TCRdb's processing, not the authors', yielded these V and J calls. This sample gives about 59,000 distinct CDR3 sequences in total; around 50% of them show up just once. The biggest ten clones account for 2.5% to 3.5% of the sample.

Ophthalmopathy patients had moderately to severely active disease, Clinical Activity Score of at least 3, NOSPECS grade of at least 4, and duration under 3 months. The study excluded patients with uncontrolled infections, other autoimmune diseases, pregnancy or lactation. Diagnoses were based on clinical symptoms, serum thyroxine and TRAb, thyroid ultrasound and orbital computed tomography. PBMCs were isolated from roughly 10 ml of fresh peripheral blood by Ficoll-Paque density gradient centrifugation. Trizol reagent was used to extract total RNA, and RNA quality was then checked on an Agilent 2100 Bioanalyzer. Input material: blood. This sequence was found in a woman aged 60-75 years with Graves' ophthalmopathy.

The CDR3 reads CASSEIDRANQPQHF. The DNA is TGTGCCAGCAGTGAAATTGACAGGGCTAATCAGCCCCAGCATTTT. Rearrangement joined TRBV6-1 to TRBJ1-5; TRBD1 agrees with 7 junctional bases. The germline V gene specifies MNHNS as CDR1 and SASEGT as CDR2. V trim: 2 bases; J trim: 4 bases; unmatched bases: 5. From cysteine to phenylalanine, the CDR3 is 15 amino acids long. Kept here is only the CDR3 DNA, which spans 45 bases and is read in frame from base 1.